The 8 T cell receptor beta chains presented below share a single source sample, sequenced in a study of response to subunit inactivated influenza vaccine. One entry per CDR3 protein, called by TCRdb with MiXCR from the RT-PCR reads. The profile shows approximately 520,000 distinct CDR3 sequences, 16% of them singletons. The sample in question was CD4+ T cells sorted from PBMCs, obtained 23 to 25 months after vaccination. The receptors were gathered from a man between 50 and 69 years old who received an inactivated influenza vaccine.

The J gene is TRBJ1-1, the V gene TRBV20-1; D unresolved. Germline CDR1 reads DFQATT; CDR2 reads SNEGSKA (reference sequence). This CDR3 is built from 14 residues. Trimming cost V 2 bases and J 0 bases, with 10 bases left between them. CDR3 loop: CSARTIQLNTEAFF. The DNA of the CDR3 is TGCAGTGCTAGAACTATACAACTGAACACTGAAGCTTTCTTT.

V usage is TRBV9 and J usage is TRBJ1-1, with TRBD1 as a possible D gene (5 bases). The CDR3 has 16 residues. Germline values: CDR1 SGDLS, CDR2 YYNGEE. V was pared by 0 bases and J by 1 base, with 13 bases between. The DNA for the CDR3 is TGTGCCAGCAGCGTAGCTGGGGGTTGGGGGAACACTGAAGCTTTCTTT. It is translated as CASSVAGGWGNTEAFF.

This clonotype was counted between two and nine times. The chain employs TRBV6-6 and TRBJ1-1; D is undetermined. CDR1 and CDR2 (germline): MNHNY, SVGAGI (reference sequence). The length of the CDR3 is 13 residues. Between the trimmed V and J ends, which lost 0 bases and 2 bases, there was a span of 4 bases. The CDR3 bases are TGTGCCAGCAGTTACTCTGTCAACACTGAAGCTTTCTTT. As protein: CASSYSVNTEAFF.

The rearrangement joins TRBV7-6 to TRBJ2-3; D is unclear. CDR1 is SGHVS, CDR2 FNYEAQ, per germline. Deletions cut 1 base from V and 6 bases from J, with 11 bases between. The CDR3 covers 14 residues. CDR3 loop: CASSLVPFRDTQYF. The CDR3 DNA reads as TGTGCCAGCAGCTTAGTTCCGTTCAGGGATACGCAGTATTTT.

The CDR3 spells CASSLTNGNNEQFF. The DNA of the CDR3 is TGTGCCAGCAGTTTGACTAACGGGAACAATGAGCAGTTCTTC. The chain joins TRBV12-3 or TRBV12-4 to TRBJ2-1, with D perhaps matching TRBD2 (5 bases). The CDR3 length is 14 residues. V lost 3 bases, J lost 5 bases, and 11 bases lay in between.

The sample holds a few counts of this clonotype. CDR3 amino acids: CASSPGLVGTDTQYF. CDR3 bases: TGCGCCAGCAGCCCCGGACTAGTTGGCACAGATACGCAGTATTTT. V gene TRBV4-1 combines with J gene TRBJ2-3; 7 bases match TRBD2. The trim removed 4 bases at V and 1 base at J, leaving 5 bases unmatched. CDR1 is MGHRA and CDR2 is YSYEKL in the germline V gene. The CDR3 has 15 amino acids.

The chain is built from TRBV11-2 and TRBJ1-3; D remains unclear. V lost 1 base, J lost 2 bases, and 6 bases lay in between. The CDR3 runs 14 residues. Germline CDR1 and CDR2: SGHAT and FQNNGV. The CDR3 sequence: CASSLVETGNTIYF. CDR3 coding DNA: TGTGCCAGCAGCTTAGTGGAAACTGGAAACACCATATATTTT.

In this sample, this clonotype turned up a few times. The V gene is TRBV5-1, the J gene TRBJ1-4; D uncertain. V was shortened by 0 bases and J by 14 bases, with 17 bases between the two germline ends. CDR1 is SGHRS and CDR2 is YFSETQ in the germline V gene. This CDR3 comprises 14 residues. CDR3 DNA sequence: TGCGCCAGCAGCTTGGCGGGCGGAAGAGTCCCGCTGTTTTTT. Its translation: CASSLAGGRVPLFF.